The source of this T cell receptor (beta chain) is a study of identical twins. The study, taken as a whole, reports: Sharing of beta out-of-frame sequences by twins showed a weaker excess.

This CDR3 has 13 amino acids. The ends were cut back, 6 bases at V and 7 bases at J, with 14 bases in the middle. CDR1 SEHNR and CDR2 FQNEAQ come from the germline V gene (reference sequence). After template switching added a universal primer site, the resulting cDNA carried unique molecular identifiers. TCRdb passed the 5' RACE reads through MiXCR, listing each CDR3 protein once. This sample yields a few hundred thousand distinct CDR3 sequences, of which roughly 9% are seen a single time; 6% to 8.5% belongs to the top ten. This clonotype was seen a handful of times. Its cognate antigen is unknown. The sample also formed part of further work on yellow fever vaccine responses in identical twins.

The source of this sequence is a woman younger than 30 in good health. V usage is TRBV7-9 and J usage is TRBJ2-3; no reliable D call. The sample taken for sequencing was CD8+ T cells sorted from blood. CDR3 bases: TGTGCCAGCAGACGCCGACTTGGCTATACGCAGTATTTT. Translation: CASRRRLGYTQYF.